This TCR beta chain appears in the sequencing data of a study of cytomegalovirus exposure and HLA in healthy donors. Study findings and constraints: Among TCR beta chains of equal frequency, HLA-associated ones were more clonally expanded in a later analysis. Most of the TCR beta V segments (in an earlier analysis) were productive either about 90% or about 30% of the time. Later, TCR association rates were found to vary by HLA locus, highest for DRB1 and lowest for HLA-C.

V was trimmed by 3 bases and J by 4 bases, leaving 13 bases between them. The CDR3 is made up of 14 amino acids. The germline CDR1 and CDR2 sequences are SGHDT and YYEEEE. Remarks on this clone: Antigen specificity is unknown. At the DNA level, this CDR3 is encoded by other sequences in the same sample as well.

It was with 60 Vbeta and 13 Jbeta primers that the PCR ran. Measured with immunoSEQ multiplex PCR; TCRdb has only the in-frame clones, and not every one. The data contain fewer than 150,000 clones, more than 70% of them singletons. This chain connects TRBV5-6 to TRBJ2-5, with a tentative D call TRBD2 (7 bases). The sequenced sample consisted of PBMCs. The sequence came from a woman aged 25 to 39 in good health and CMV-seropositive. The CDR3 bases are TGTGCCAGCAGCTCCCCGAGGGGGGGAGAGACCCAGTACTTC. Its protein product is CASSSPRGGETQYF.